This T cell receptor (beta chain) was documented in a study of blood T cell repertoires in COVID-19. Trimming at V came to 5 bases and at J to 4 bases, leaving 7 bases not matched to a gene. The CDR3 has 15 amino acids. CDR1 LNHDA and CDR2 SQIVND come from the germline V gene (reference sequence). Sequencing was performed with immunoSEQ multiplex PCR; in TCRdb, only in-frame clones are kept and a portion is missing. The sample lists about 150,000 clones, about 85% occurring once. The rearrangement links TRBV19 to TRBJ1-1, with 10 bases identical to TRBD1. The source is a human donor in a cohort sampled during active COVID-19. Material for sequencing was peripheral blood. The CDR3 is CASSAMTGGGTEAFF. CDR3 DNA: TGTGCCAGTAGTGCCATGACAGGGGGCGGCACTGAAGCTTTCTTT.